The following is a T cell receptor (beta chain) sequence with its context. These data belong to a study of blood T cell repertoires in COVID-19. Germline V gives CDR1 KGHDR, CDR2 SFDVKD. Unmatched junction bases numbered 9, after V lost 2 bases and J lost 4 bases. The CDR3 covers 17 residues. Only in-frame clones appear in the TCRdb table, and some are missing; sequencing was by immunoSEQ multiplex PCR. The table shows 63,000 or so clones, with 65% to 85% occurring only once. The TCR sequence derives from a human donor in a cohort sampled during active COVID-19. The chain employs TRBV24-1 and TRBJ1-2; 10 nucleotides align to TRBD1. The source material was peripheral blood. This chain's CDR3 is CATSDSGQGTRGYGYTF. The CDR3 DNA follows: TGTGCCACCAGTGATTCGGGACAGGGGACTAGGGGCTATGGCTACACCTTC.